Listed here are 31 T cell receptor beta chains from one sample, sequenced in a study of CD8 T cells in Susac syndrome. With random hexamers, reverse transcription was performed on about 0.5 to 1 ug of RNA. TCRdb ran MiXCR on the immunoSEQ multiplex PCR reads and lists one entry per CDR3 protein. The sample has roughly 100,000 distinct CDR3 sequences; over 90% are singletons. The sequenced material came from CD4+ T cells from PBMCs. The receptor source for this set is a human donor with Susac syndrome.

This chain connects TRBV7-9 to TRBJ1-4, with D perhaps TRBD1 (5 bases). V lost 7 bases and J lost 3, with 15 bases in between. Germline V CDR1 and CDR2: SEHNR, FQNEAQ (reference sequence). The CDR3 runs to 15 residues. Written as DNA, the CDR3 is TGTGCCAGCACCACCGACGGGGGGGCTAATGAAAAACTGTTTTTT. Its protein is CASTTDGGANEKLFF.

This chain connects TRBV20-1 to TRBJ2-4; D is uncertain. Germline CDR1 DFQATT, CDR2 SNEGSKA (reference sequence). The CDR3 contains 10 residues. The ends were cut back, 6 bases at V and 5 bases at J, with 5 bases in the middle. CDR3 amino acids: CSANENIQYF. CDR3 DNA sequence: TGCAGTGCCAATGAAAACATTCAGTACTTC.

The V and J genes are TRBV12-3 or TRBV12-4 and TRBJ1-4; D is unresolved. The CDR3 spans 11 residues. V lost 3 bases and J 8 bases, leaving 4 bases between the germline ends. CDR3 loop: CASSFGEKLFF. Written as DNA, the CDR3 is TGTGCCAGCAGTTTCGGGGAAAAACTGTTTTTT.

The chain combines TRBV18 with TRBJ2-1; perhaps TRBD1 as D (6 bases). The germline V gene encodes CDR1 KGHSH and CDR2 LQKENI. Trimming left V 6 bases short and J 2 bases short, with 14 bases between. The CDR3 covers 15 residues. Written as DNA, the CDR3 is TGTGCCAGCTCGCCCCGGACAGAGACCTACAATGAGCAGTTCTTC. Protein: CASSPRTETYNEQFF.

This chain connects TRBV12-3 or TRBV12-4 to TRBJ2-4; no reliable D call. The CDR3 is 14 residues long. V lost 8 bases, J lost 0 bases, and 11 bases lay in between. The CDR3 is CASRPVGAKNIQYF. For the CDR3, the DNA is TGTGCCAGCCGCCCAGTCGGAGCCAAAAACATTCAGTACTTC.

This chain uses TRBV6-6 with TRBJ1-2; maybe TRBD1 (6 bases). Per the germline V gene, CDR1 is MNHNY and CDR2 is SVGAGI (reference sequence). The CDR3 runs to 13 residues. V dropped 7 bases and J dropped 5 bases, with 14 bases sitting between them. The DNA of the CDR3 is TGTGCCAGCACCGTAGACAGGCCTTATGGCTACACCTTC. It is translated as CASTVDRPYGYTF.

The chain's CDR3 is CARAFVNTEAFF. As DNA, the CDR3 is TGCGCCAGGGCGTTTGTGAACACTGAAGCTTTCTTT. The chain employs TRBV5-1 and TRBJ1-1, with D hard to call. The ends were cut back, 8 bases at V and 0 bases at J, with 8 bases in the middle. Germline V gene data show CDR1 as SGHRS and CDR2 as YFSETQ. There are 12 residues in the CDR3.

The chain couples TRBV30 to TRBJ1-2; possibly TRBD1 for D (5 bases). CDR3 length: 14 residues. The V gene lost 2 bases and the J gene lost 3 bases, with 13 bases spanning the gap. Germline V gene sequence: CDR1 GTSNPN, CDR2 SVGIG (reference sequence). CDR3 bases: TGTGCCTGGAGTACCCCGGGGGGGTACTATGGCTACACCTTC. This codes for CAWSTPGGYYGYTF.

The chain carries TRBV20-1 and TRBJ2-5; 7 bases line up with TRBD2. The length of the CDR3 is 18 residues. V lost 3 bases, J lost 1 base, and 17 bases stayed unmatched. The germline V gene encodes CDR1 DFQATT and CDR2 SNEGSKA (reference sequence). The chain's CDR3 is CSASKDGGRGRVQETQYF. The CDR3 DNA is TGCAGTGCTAGTAAAGACGGTGGGCGGGGGAGAGTCCAAGAGACCCAGTACTTC.

The V and J genes are TRBV27 and TRBJ2-5; possibly TRBD1 for D (6 bases). The CDR3 loop spans 13 amino acids. Germline V CDR1 and CDR2: MNHEY, SMNVEV (reference sequence). V lost 8 bases to trimming and J lost 2 bases, with 12 bases between them. The CDR3 region is CASFGTGQETQYF. The CDR3 DNA sequence: TGTGCCAGCTTCGGAACAGGGCAAGAGACCCAGTACTTC.

This chain joins TRBV6-1 and TRBJ2-1; D is uncertain. The CDR3 runs 13 residues. V lost 8 bases to trimming and J lost 7 bases, with 15 bases between them. CDR1 and CDR2 from the germline V gene are MNHNS and SASEGT. The CDR3 loop reads CASYDPGWNEQFF. The CDR3 DNA sequence: TGTGCCAGCTATGATCCCGGCTGGAATGAGCAGTTCTTC.

The chain has TRBV29-1 and TRBJ2-6; D not resolved. Germline lookup yields CDR1 SQVTM and CDR2 ANQGSEA. With 5 bases removed from V and 1 base from J, the gap between germline ends came to 3 bases. The CDR3 has 12 residues. CDR3 DNA sequence: TGCAGCGTTCAGTCTGGGGCCAACGTCCTGACTTTC. This translates into CSVQSGANVLTF.

The chain couples TRBV12-3 or TRBV12-4 to TRBJ2-7; the D is unclear. The CDR3 runs to 11 residues. V was trimmed by 1 base and J by 10 bases, leaving 8 bases between them. CDR3 residues: CASSLGTVQYF. DNA of the CDR3: TGTGCCAGCAGTTTAGGCACCGTACAGTACTTC.

The chain combines TRBV28 with TRBJ1-6; 7 bases map to TRBD1. Germline CDR1 and CDR2: MDHEN and SYDVKM. J gave up 7 bases and V 10 bases, and 10 bases lay outside the gene matches. The CDR3 is 14 amino acids. CDR3 loop: CAIDRAGENSPLHF. CDR3 sequence (DNA): TGTGCCATCGACAGGGCTGGGGAGAATTCACCCCTCCACTTT.

This chain connects TRBV12-3 or TRBV12-4 to TRBJ2-5; D call uncertain. The germline V and J ends were trimmed by 6 bases and 1 base, with 9 bases remaining between them. This CDR3 is 13 amino acids long. CDR3 in amino acids: CASRSGFQETQYF. The DNA for the CDR3 is TGTGCCAGCAGATCCGGGTTCCAAGAGACCCAGTACTTC.

The chain combines TRBV30 with TRBJ2-5; D not certain. The CDR3 loop spans 11 amino acids. The germline gives CDR1 GTSNPN, CDR2 SVGIG (reference sequence). V was clipped by 5 bases and J by 5 bases, with 9 bases between them. The CDR3 nucleotides read TGTGCCTGGGGTGGATTCGAGACCCAGTACTTC. Translation: CAWGGFETQYF.

The V call is TRBV9, the J call TRBJ1-6; D not resolved. Germline V gene lookup returns CDR1 SGDLS and CDR2 YYNGEE. The ends were cut back, 4 bases at V and 7 bases at J, with 12 bases in the middle. The CDR3 totals 14 residues. The CDR3: CASSLLGRNSPLHF. The CDR3 coding sequence is TGTGCCAGCAGCTTATTGGGGAGGAATTCACCCCTCCACTTT.

The chain uses TRBV10-3 and TRBJ2-3; D is perhaps TRBD2 (6 bases). This CDR3 is 14 amino acids long. The germline CDR1 and CDR2 sequences are ENHRY and SYGVKD. Deletions cut 8 bases from V and 0 bases from J, with 12 bases between. This chain's CDR3 is CAIRRVASTDTQYF. The CDR3, as DNA: TGTGCCATCCGGAGGGTTGCTAGCACAGATACGCAGTATTTT.

The chain carries TRBV29-1 and TRBJ1-2, with TRBD1 as a possible D gene (5 bases). Germline CDR1 and CDR2: SQVTM and ANQGSEA. This CDR3 is 11 amino acids long. The ends were cut back, 4 bases at V and 4 bases at J, with 7 bases in the middle. CDR3 sequence: CSVGGSYGYTF. The CDR3 bases are TGCAGCGTTGGGGGGTCCTATGGCTACACCTTC.

The chain is built from TRBV6-2 or TRBV6-3 and TRBJ2-7; weak D call: TRBD1 (5 bases). Germline V CDR1 and CDR2: MNHEY, SVGEGT. Trimming removed 7 bases from V and 5 bases from J, with 18 bases in between. The CDR3 is made up of 14 amino acids. CDR3 protein: CASNPGAASNEQYF. CDR3 nucleotides: TGTGCCAGCAACCCTGGGGCAGCCAGTAACGAGCAGTACTTC.

The gene calls are TRBV7-8 and TRBJ1-6; 7 bases are shared with TRBD1. The CDR3 consists of 18 residues. Germline lookup yields CDR1 SGHVS and CDR2 FQNEAQ. V lost 1 base, J lost 0 bases, and 6 bases stayed unmatched. In nucleotides, the CDR3 is TGTGCCAGCAGCTTAGAAGGGGGCTCGAGCTCCTATAATTCACCCCTCCACTTT. Amino acid sequence: CASSLEGGSSSYNSPLHF.

The V gene is TRBV5-4, the J gene TRBJ2-4; either TRBD1 or TRBD2 may supply D (5 bases each). With 3 bases removed from V and 6 bases from J, the gap between germline ends came to 13 bases. From germline, CDR1 is SGHNT and CDR2 YYREEE (reference sequence). This CDR3 has 14 amino acids. CDR3 bases: TGTGCCAGCAGCTCTAGAGGGGCCGGAAACATTCAGTACTTC. The encoded protein is CASSSRGAGNIQYF. Combining the CDR3 with reference TRBV5-4 and TRBJ2-4 gives the whole variable domain ETGVTQSPTHLIKTRGQQVTLRCSSQSGHNTVSWYQQALGQGPQFIFQYYREEENGRGNFPPRFSGLQFPNYSSELNVNALELDDSALYLCASSSRGAGNIQYFGAGTRLSVL.

This rearrangement joins TRBV11-2 to TRBJ2-3; 9 bases line up with TRBD2. Per germline, CDR1 SGHAT and CDR2 FQNNGV. This CDR3 region has 17 residues. J was trimmed by 2 bases and V by 3 bases; bases with no gene match: 9. CDR3 residues: CASSFLLAGIFTDTQYF. The CDR3 DNA reads as TGTGCCAGCAGCTTCCTTCTAGCGGGGATCTTCACAGATACGCAGTATTTT.

This clonotype was seen a single time. The V call is TRBV2, the J call TRBJ2-2; maybe TRBD1 (5 bases). Germline V gives CDR1 SNHLY, CDR2 FYNNEI. This CDR3 spans 16 amino acids. V was shortened by 3 bases and J by 3 bases, with 14 bases between the two germline ends. Written as DNA, the CDR3 is TGTGCCAGCAGTGATACAGGTGTCTTGGACACCGGGGAGCTGTTTTTT. Its protein is CASSDTGVLDTGELFF.

The chain carries TRBV14 and TRBJ2-1; D tentatively reads TRBD1 or TRBD2 (5 bases each). The CDR3 is made up of 15 amino acids. The germline V gene encodes CDR1 SGHDN and CDR2 FVKESK. Trimming took 4 bases from V and 2 from J, leaving 12 bases between them. The DNA for the CDR3 is TGTGCCAGCAGCCCCAGCCGGGGACCCTACAATGAGCAGTTCTTC. Its protein product is CASSPSRGPYNEQFF.

This clonotype appeared a few times. Written as DNA, the CDR3 is TGTGCCAGCAGCTCCACCTTCCGGGACAACTCCTACAATGAGCAGTTCTTC. It yields the protein CASSSTFRDNSYNEQFF. The chain carries TRBV11-3 and TRBJ2-1; a weak D match, TRBD1 (6 bases). CDR3 length equals 17 residues. Germline V lookup: CDR1 SGHNT, CDR2 YENEEA. The V end lost 4 bases, the J end lost 0 bases, and 16 bases lay between the germline ends.

The V gene is TRBV30, the J gene TRBJ1-1; the D gene is possibly TRBD1 (6 bases). Trimming shortened V by 3 bases and J by 5 bases, and 16 bases separated the two germline ends. Per germline, CDR1 GTSNPN and CDR2 SVGIG (reference sequence). The CDR3 is 14 amino acids. CDR3 coding DNA: TGTGCCTGGAGGCCGGGACACCCGGGGACTGAAGCTTTCTTT. It codes for CAWRPGHPGTEAFF.

In nucleotides, the CDR3 is TGCAGTGCTAGGGCCGGACAGGGCACGGGACAGCCCCAGCATTTT. It codes for CSARAGQGTGQPQHF. The chain is built from TRBV20-1 and TRBJ1-5; 8 positions match TRBD1. Trimming cost V 3 bases and J 7 bases; bases outside gene matches: 11. The CDR3 extends over 15 amino acids. Germline V CDR1 and CDR2: DFQATT, SNEGSKA (reference sequence).

This chain connects TRBV9 to TRBJ2-3; D is perhaps TRBD1 (6 bases). Between the trimmed V and J ends, which lost 0 bases and 0 bases, there was a span of 11 bases. Germline CDR1 reads SGDLS; CDR2 reads YYNGEE. The CDR3 consists of 16 residues. CDR3 DNA: TGTGCCAGCAGCGTAGCAAGGGGGATTAGCACAGATACGCAGTATTTT. Amino acid sequence: CASSVARGISTDTQYF.

The genes are TRBV20-1 and TRBJ2-7; 9 bases map to TRBD1. Germline V CDR1 and CDR2: DFQATT, SNEGSKA (reference sequence). This CDR3 spans 14 amino acids. J lost 3 bases, V lost 5 bases, and 8 bases had no gene match. Here the CDR3 DNA reads TGCAGTGCTCGTCATCCGGGACAGGGCTACGAGCAGTACTTC. It yields the protein CSARHPGQGYEQYF.

V is TRBV20-1 and J is TRBJ1-1; D may be TRBD1 (6 bases). This CDR3 spans 12 amino acids. Trimming left V 7 bases short and J 5 bases short, with 14 bases between. Germline loops: CDR1 DFQATT, CDR2 SNEGSKA (reference sequence). CDR3 coding DNA: TGCAGTGTAATTAGAGGGGGTACTGAAGCTTTCTTT. Protein sequence: CSVIRGGTEAFF.